Listed below are T cell receptor beta chains from one sample, sequenced in a study of blood T cell repertoires in COVID-19. Sequenced by immunoSEQ multiplex PCR; TCRdb stores in-frame clones only, minus some. The table includes roughly 430,000 clones, nearly 90% detected once. Sequencing was performed on PBMCs or T cells enriched from blood (not recorded which). These receptors all stem from a woman aged 40 to 49 with acute COVID-19. Each CDR3 is given with its conserved first and last residue. The D gene is left open where the match is weak. Size values are once, few and many counts, or a class for expanded clones, and some rows have none.

v_gene,d_gene,len,j_gene,abundance,CDR3aa,CDR3nt
TRBV30,.,16,TRBJ1-1,once,CAWTPTDFKGNTEAFF,TGTGCCTGGACCCCGACCGACTTCAAAGGGAACACTGAAGCTTTCTTT
TRBV18,.,16,TRBJ2-1,.,CASSPPFFEGNNEQFF,TGTGCCAGCTCACCACCTTTTTTTGAGGGCAACAATGAGCAGTTCTTC
TRBV10-1,TRBD2,14,TRBJ2-7,.,CASSESGRGGEQYF,TGCGCCAGCAGTGAGTCTGGCCGGGGGGGTGAGCAGTACTTC
TRBV30,TRBD1,17,TRBJ2-7,.,CAWSVGPPGQGAYEQYF,TGTGCCTGGAGTGTAGGTCCCCCGGGACAGGGGGCTTACGAGCAGTACTTC
TRBV7-8,TRBD2,16,TRBJ2-1,.,CASSLSGGSSYNEQFF,TGTGCCAGCAGCTTATCGGGGGGAAGCTCCTACAATGAGCAGTTCTTC
TRBV3-1/TRBV3-2,.,12,TRBJ2-5,.,CASSPTKETQYF,TGTGCCAGCAGCCCTACTAAAGAGACCCAGTACTTC
TRBV24-1,TRBD1,16,TRBJ2-1,.,CATSDLTGAQNNEQFF,TGTGCCACCAGTGATTTGACAGGGGCGCAGAACAATGAGCAGTTCTTC
TRBV7-8,TRBD1,13,TRBJ1-1,once,CASSQGQVAEAFF,TGTGCCAGCAGCCAGGGACAGGTCGCTGAAGCTTTCTTT
TRBV2,TRBD2,15,TRBJ2-1,.,CASSVVLAGGNEQFF,TGTGCCAGCAGTGTAGTACTAGCGGGGGGGAATGAGCAGTTCTTC
TRBV24-1,.,13,TRBJ2-3,.,CATGGSYTDTQYF,TGTGCCACTGGGGGGAGCTACACAGATACGCAGTATTTT
TRBV29-1,TRBD1,13,TRBJ1-1,.,CSVEGQGNTEAFF,TGCAGCGTTGAAGGACAGGGCAACACTGAAGCTTTCTTT
TRBV7-9,TRBD2,15,TRBJ2-1,.,CASSLEAGGFNEQFF,TGTGCCAGCAGCTTAGAAGCGGGGGGCTTCAATGAGCAGTTCTTC
TRBV19,.,12,TRBJ2-3,.,CATMGLTYTQYF,TGTGCCACCATGGGGCTAACCTATACGCAGTATTTT
TRBV12-3/TRBV12-4,.,13,TRBJ1-4,.,CASSHAGWRRLFF,TGTGCCAGCAGCCATGCGGGGTGGCGTCGACTGTTTTTT
TRBV10-3,.,13,TRBJ1-1,once,CAISAGTNTEAFF,TGTGCCATCAGTGCTGGTACAAACACTGAAGCTTTCTTT
TRBV7-2,TRBD1,17,TRBJ1-5,.,CASSKSGGTISNQPQHF,TGTGCCAGCAGCAAATCAGGGGGGACGATTAGCAATCAGCCCCAGCATTTT